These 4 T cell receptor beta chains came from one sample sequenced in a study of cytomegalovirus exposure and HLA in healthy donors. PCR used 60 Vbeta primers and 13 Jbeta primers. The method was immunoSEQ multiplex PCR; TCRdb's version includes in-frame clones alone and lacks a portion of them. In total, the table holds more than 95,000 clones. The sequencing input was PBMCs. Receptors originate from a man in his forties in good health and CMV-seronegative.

DNA for the CDR3: TGCGCCAGCAGCCAAGATCATGGGAGGGTACCCTACGAGCAGTACTTC. It is translated as CASSQDHGRVPYEQYF. V usage is TRBV4-1 and J usage is TRBJ2-7; 7 bases map to TRBD2. The CDR3 is made up of 16 amino acids. With 0 bases clipped from V and 2 bases from J, the junction kept 7 bases outside the gene matches. Per the germline V gene, CDR1 is MGHRA and CDR2 is YSYEKL.

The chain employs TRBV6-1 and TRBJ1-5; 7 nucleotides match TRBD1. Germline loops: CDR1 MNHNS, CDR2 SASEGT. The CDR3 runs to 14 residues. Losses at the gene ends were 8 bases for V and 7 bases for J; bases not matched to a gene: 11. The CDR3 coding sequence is TGTGCCAGCCAAGAAACAGGGGTACACCAGCCCCAGCATTTT. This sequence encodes CASQETGVHQPQHF.

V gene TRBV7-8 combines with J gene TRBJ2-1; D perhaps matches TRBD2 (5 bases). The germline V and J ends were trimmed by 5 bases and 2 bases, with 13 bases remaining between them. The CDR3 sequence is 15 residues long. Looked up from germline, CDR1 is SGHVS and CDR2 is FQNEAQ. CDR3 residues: CASSPRTGTYNEQFF. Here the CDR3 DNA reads TGTGCCAGCAGCCCGCGGACGGGAACCTACAATGAGCAGTTCTTC.

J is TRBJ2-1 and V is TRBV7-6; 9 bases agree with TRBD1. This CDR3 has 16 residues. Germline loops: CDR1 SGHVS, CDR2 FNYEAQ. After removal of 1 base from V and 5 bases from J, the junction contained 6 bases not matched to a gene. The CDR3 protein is CASSLVVGTGNNEQFF. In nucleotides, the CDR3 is TGTGCCAGCAGCTTAGTGGTCGGGACAGGGAACAATGAGCAGTTCTTC.